The 30 T cell receptor beta chains reported below all come from one sample, sequenced in a study of blood T cell repertoires in COVID-19. Using immunoSEQ multiplex PCR, the repertoire was profiled, and TCRdb retains in-frame clones only, with some absent. In the table there are 55,000 to 80,000 clones, roughly 87% of which are singletons. Input material: peripheral blood. These receptors originate from a man in his forties or fifties with active COVID-19.

This clone came up a few times. The V call is TRBV5-4, the J call TRBJ2-1, with TRBD1 matching 8 bases. The V and J ends lost 0 bases and 1 base, in that order; junction bases with no gene match: 9. The CDR3 totals 18 residues. The germline V gene has CDR1 SGHNT and CDR2 YYREEE (reference sequence). The chain's CDR3 is CASSLAGGQRQSYNEQFF. In DNA form, the CDR3 reads TGTGCCAGCAGCTTGGCAGGGGGCCAAAGACAATCCTACAATGAGCAGTTCTTC.

This clone was found a few times. The chain joins TRBV5-1 to TRBJ2-7, with D tentatively TRBD2 (5 bases). The length of the CDR3 is 13 residues. Germline V gives CDR1 SGHRS, CDR2 YFSETQ. V lost 0 bases and J lost 1, with 5 bases in between. CDR3 in DNA: TGCGCCAGCAGCTTGGCGGGGTCCTACGAGCAGTACTTC. Amino acid sequence: CASSLAGSYEQYF.

This clone was recorded a few times. The CDR3 DNA sequence: TGTGCCAGCAAGTCCAGTAGCAATCAGCCCCAGCATTTT. Translated, it gives CASKSSSNQPQHF. The chain carries TRBV2 and TRBJ1-5; D not resolved. The V end was cut by 7 bases, the J end by 0 bases, with 7 bases between. CDR3 length: 13 residues. Germline V lookup: CDR1 SNHLY, CDR2 FYNNEI.

The chain uses TRBV4-1 and TRBJ1-5; D is uncertain. The CDR3 consists of 15 residues. V was cut by 0 bases and J by 11 bases, with 17 bases left in between. From germline, CDR1 is MGHRA and CDR2 YSYEKL. The CDR3 region has the DNA TGCGCCAGCAGCCAAGAACCCCCCTGGGAGGGTACCCAGCATTTT. It translates to CASSQEPPWEGTQHF.

The V call is TRBV30, the J call TRBJ1-3, with D unclear. CDR1 and CDR2 (germline): GTSNPN, SVGIG (reference sequence). The CDR3 has 13 residues. V lost 0 bases and J lost 4, with 7 bases in between. The CDR3 bases are TGTGCCTGGAGTGTAGCGTGGGGAAACACCATATATTTT. Its translation is CAWSVAWGNTIYF.

This clone rates as large (0.1 to 1%). This chain uses TRBV18 with TRBJ2-1, with a possible D match to TRBD1 (5 bases). The CDR3 runs 13 residues. The V gene's germline CDR1 is KGHSH and CDR2 LQKENI. Trimming left V 3 bases short and J 6 bases short, with 9 bases between. The CDR3 sequence: CASSPLRVNEQFF. The CDR3, as DNA: TGTGCCAGCTCACCTCTCAGGGTCAATGAGCAGTTCTTC. Full variable domain (rest looked up from reference TRBV18 and TRBJ2-1): NAGVMQNPRHLVRRRGQEARLRCSPMKGHSHVYWYRQLPEEGLKFMVYLQKENIIDESGMPKERFSAEFPKEGPSILRIQQVVRGDSAAYFCASSPLRVNEQFFGPGTRLTVL.

This clone was detected once. The chain is built from TRBV5-1 and TRBJ1-2, with D possibly being TRBD1 (5 bases). Germline CDR1 and CDR2: SGHRS and YFSETQ. V was pared by 1 base and J by 5 bases, with 12 bases between. The CDR3 contains 14 residues. This CDR3 is CASSLFGGEYGYTF. The CDR3 coding sequence is TGCGCCAGCAGCTTGTTTGGGGGGGAGTATGGCTACACCTTC.

The rearrangement links TRBV7-9 to TRBJ2-7; D might be TRBD1 (6 bases). Per germline, CDR1 SEHNR and CDR2 FQNEAQ (reference sequence). The CDR3 totals 15 residues. The ends were cut back, 6 bases at V and 6 bases at J, with 21 bases in the middle. The CDR3 nucleotides read TGTGCCAGCAGGCACACCGGGACACCGAACGGCGAGCAGTACTTC. Protein sequence: CASRHTGTPNGEQYF.

The rearrangement joins TRBV5-1 to TRBJ2-1, with D maybe TRBD1 (5 bases). Trimming left V 1 base short and J 2 bases short, with 13 bases between. The CDR3 sequence is 16 residues long. CDR1 and CDR2 (germline): SGHRS, YFSETQ. The CDR3 loop reads CASSLSGQGPYNEQFF. The CDR3 coding sequence is TGCGCCAGCAGCTTGAGTGGGCAGGGCCCCTACAATGAGCAGTTCTTC.

This clone was detected a few times. This chain links TRBV4-2 with TRBJ1-2; 8 nucleotides line up with TRBD1. This CDR3 region has 15 residues. Germline values: CDR1 LGHNA, CDR2 YNFKEQ. V was clipped by 1 base and J by 2 bases; unmatched bases: 3. In nucleotides, the CDR3 is TGTGCCAGCAGCCAAGCGCGACAGGGGAACTATGGCTACACCTTC. Protein sequence: CASSQARQGNYGYTF.

With regard to this clone: One junction end disagrees with the germline gene, perhaps due to a read error. V usage is TRBV29-1 and J usage is TRBJ2-7, with 10 bases lining up with TRBD1. The CDR3 has 11 amino acids. Per the germline V gene, CDR1 is SQVTM and CDR2 is ANQGSEA. This chain's CDR3 is CSVAKDRGRNF. DNA for the CDR3: TGCAGCGTAGCAAAAGACAGGGGGCGTAACTTC.

The chain recombines TRBV7-9 with TRBJ1-2; D is uncertain. V lost 3 bases and J lost 7, with 12 bases in between. Germline V CDR1 and CDR2: SEHNR, FQNEAQ (reference sequence). The CDR3 runs to 13 residues. The CDR3 DNA sequence: TGTGCCAGCAGCTTGGAGGGTTTGGGTGGCTACACCTTC. Translated, it gives CASSLEGLGGYTF.

The V and J genes are TRBV5-4 and TRBJ2-7, with 9 bases identical to TRBD1. From germline, CDR1 is SGHNT and CDR2 YYREEE (reference sequence). CDR3 length equals 16 residues. V gave up 3 bases and J gave up 7 bases; unmatched junction bases: 14. In DNA, the CDR3 is TGTGCCAGCAGCTCGGCCGTGGGACAGGGACTCCGGGAGCAGTACTTC. Translating gives CASSSAVGQGLREQYF.

The V and J genes are TRBV5-6 and TRBJ2-7; D is uncertain. CDR3 length: 12 amino acids. The V gene's germline CDR1 is SGHDT and CDR2 YYEEEE. Trimming removed 3 bases at V and 3 bases at J, with 7 bases between. CDR3 bases: TGTGCCAGCAGCTCGTCCGGCTACGAGCAGTACTTC. Translated, it gives CASSSSGYEQYF.

V usage is TRBV2 and J usage is TRBJ2-1, with TRBD1 as a possible D gene (7 bases). V lost 8 bases and J lost 9, with 20 bases in between. Per the germline V gene, CDR1 is SNHLY and CDR2 is FYNNEI. This CDR3 is built from 14 residues. The CDR3 reads CASPGAEGDSEQFF. The CDR3 nucleotides read TGTGCCAGCCCGGGGGCAGAGGGGGACAGTGAGCAGTTCTTC.

The V gene is TRBV7-2, the J gene TRBJ1-3; 7 bases match TRBD1. Germline loops: CDR1 SGHTA, CDR2 FQGNSA. The junction had 8 bases not matched to a gene; V was cut back by 4 bases and J by 11 bases. The CDR3 runs to 13 residues. This CDR3 is CASSSKTGSAIYF. The CDR3, as DNA: TGTGCCAGCAGCTCAAAGACAGGGTCGGCCATATATTTT.

The chain joins TRBV5-4 to TRBJ2-3; no firm D call. V lost 4 bases to trimming and J lost 9 bases, with 24 bases between them. Germline-derived CDR1 and CDR2 are SGHNT and YYREEE (reference sequence). CDR3 length: 16 amino acids. The CDR3 DNA reads TGTGCCAGCAGCCTAGGAGATGGTTTTGCCATTGGGACGCAGTATTTT. The encoded protein is CASSLGDGFAIGTQYF. The whole variable domain, filled in from reference TRBV5-4 and TRBJ2-3, reads ETGVTQSPTHLIKTRGQQVTLRCSSQSGHNTVSWYQQALGQGPQFIFQYYREEENGRGNFPPRFSGLQFPNYSSELNVNALELDDSALYLCASSLGDGFAIGTQYFGPGTRLTVL.

V usage is TRBV4-1 and J usage is TRBJ1-2; D unclear. This CDR3 region has 15 residues. V gave up 4 bases and J gave up 3 bases, with 15 bases separating them. CDR1 and CDR2 from the germline V gene are MGHRA and YSYEKL. The CDR3 nucleotides are TGCGCCAGCAGCCCCGTGGACGGAGGATACTATGGCTACACCTTC. As protein: CASSPVDGGYYGYTF.

The chain has TRBV9 and TRBJ2-3; possible D gene TRBD1, 6 bases. The length of the CDR3 is 14 residues. V lost 7 bases, J lost 0 bases, and 12 bases lay in between. CDR1 SGDLS and CDR2 YYNGEE come from the germline V gene. This CDR3 is CASGRGSSTDTQYF. The CDR3 DNA is TGTGCCAGCGGCAGGGGTTCTAGCACAGATACGCAGTATTTT.

This sequence joins TRBV6-5 and TRBJ2-3; 9 bases agree with TRBD1. Germline V gene sequence: CDR1 MNHEY, CDR2 SVGAGI. The CDR3 has 14 residues. V was clipped by 6 bases and J by 4 bases; unmatched bases: 5. CDR3 coding DNA: TGTGCCAGCAGCTTACAGGGGGCACCAGATACGCAGTATTTT. Amino acids: CASSLQGAPDTQYF.

The chain joins TRBV19 to TRBJ1-6; tentatively, D is TRBD1 (6 bases). V lost 4 bases, J lost 6 bases, and 10 bases lay in between. The germline gives CDR1 LNHDA, CDR2 SQIVND (reference sequence). The CDR3 totals 14 residues. The DNA of the CDR3 is TGTGCCAGTAGTAAGGGACAACGTAATTCACCCCTCCACTTT. It translates to CASSKGQRNSPLHF. Looking up the rest from reference TRBV19 and TRBJ1-6 gives the full variable domain: DGGITQSPKYLFRKEGQNVTLSCEQNLNHDAMYWYRQDPGQGLRLIYYSQIVNDFQKGDIAEGYSVSREKKESFPLTVTSAQKNPTAFYLCASSKGQRNSPLHFGNGTRLTVT.

In this sample, this clone turned up once. The chain couples TRBV5-1 to TRBJ1-1, with D possibly TRBD1 on 6 matching bases. This CDR3 comprises 14 residues. Germline assignment: CDR1 SGHRS and CDR2 YFSETQ. V was trimmed by 6 bases and J by 1 base, leaving 13 bases between them. CDR3 protein: CASTPGGQNTEAFF. The CDR3 coding sequence is TGCGCCAGCACGCCGGGGGGGCAGAACACTGAAGCTTTCTTT.

The V and J genes are TRBV2 and TRBJ1-1; D is unresolved. Trimming stripped 8 bases from V and 3 bases from J, with 16 bases between. The germline CDR1 and CDR2 sequences are SNHLY and FYNNEI. This CDR3 has 14 residues. The CDR3 loop reads CASARRVGDTEAFF. Here the CDR3 DNA reads TGTGCCAGCGCTAGGCGGGTGGGAGACACTGAAGCTTTCTTT. The full variable domain, with the rest looked up from reference TRBV2 and TRBJ1-1, is EPEVTQTPSHQVTQMGQEVILRCVPISNHLYFYWYRQILGQKVEFLVSFYNNEISEKSEIFDDQFSVERPDGSNFTLKIRSTKLEDSAMYFCASARRVGDTEAFFGQGTRLTVV.

J is TRBJ2-1 and V is TRBV9, with 16 bases lining up with TRBD2. Germline CDR1 SGDLS, CDR2 YYNGEE. After removal of 4 bases from V and 9 bases from J, the junction contained 10 bases not matched to a gene. The CDR3 contains 17 residues. CDR3 nucleotides: TGTGCCAGCAGCCCTGCCCCGGGGACTAGCGGGGGGGGTGAGCAGTTCTTC. Its protein product is CASSPAPGTSGGGEQFF.

V gene TRBV2 combines with J gene TRBJ2-7, with 13 bases lining up with TRBD2. The junction had 6 bases not matched to a gene; V was cut back by 10 bases and J by 6 bases. Germline CDR1 SNHLY, CDR2 FYNNEI. The CDR3 has 13 amino acids. The DNA of the CDR3 is TGTGCCACCTTGACTAGCGGGGGGACCGAGCAGTACTTC. Translated: CATLTSGGTEQYF.

This chain connects TRBV30 to TRBJ1-1; D gene unclear. Per germline, CDR1 GTSNPN and CDR2 SVGIG (reference sequence). V lost 3 bases and J 4 bases, leaving 12 bases between the germline ends. This CDR3 is built from 13 residues. CDR3 sequence reads: CAWRVGSVTEAFF. In DNA, the CDR3 is TGTGCCTGGAGGGTAGGGAGCGTCACTGAAGCTTTCTTT.

The chain employs TRBV13 and TRBJ2-1; 8 positions agree with TRBD2. J gave up 10 bases and V 4 bases, and 6 bases lay outside the gene matches. The CDR3 is 13 amino acids. CDR1 and CDR2 from the germline V gene are PRHDT and FYEKMQ (reference sequence). This CDR3 is CASSSGQRGEQFF. CDR3 nucleotides: TGTGCCAGCAGCTCGGGCCAGCGGGGGGAGCAGTTCTTC.

This clone appeared once. This chain joins TRBV7-9 and TRBJ2-1; D call uncertain. This CDR3 has 16 amino acids. The V and J ends lost 5 bases and 0 bases respectively, with 14 bases between them. The germline V gene encodes CDR1 SEHNR and CDR2 FQNEAQ (reference sequence). The CDR3 loop reads CASSPKSLSSYNEQFF. CDR3 sequence (DNA): TGTGCCAGCAGCCCCAAATCGCTTAGCTCCTACAATGAGCAGTTCTTC.

V is TRBV5-1 and J is TRBJ1-1, with 8 bases matching TRBD1. Trimming removed 4 bases from V and 1 base from J; junction bases left unmatched: 9. The CDR3 has 16 residues. Per germline, CDR1 SGHRS and CDR2 YFSETQ. Written as DNA, the CDR3 is TGCGCCAGCAGCGCGCGGACAGGGCTACCGAACACTGAAGCTTTCTTT. The encoded protein is CASSARTGLPNTEAFF.

The CDR3 sequence is CASSLGTAQETQYF. The CDR3 coding sequence is TGTGCCAGCAGCTTAGGGACAGCACAAGAGACCCAGTACTTC. The J gene is TRBJ2-5, the V gene TRBV7-6, with D perhaps matching TRBD1 (6 bases). The CDR3 extends over 14 amino acids. Looked up from germline, CDR1 is SGHVS and CDR2 is FNYEAQ. The V end lost 1 base, the J end lost 2 bases, and 8 bases lay between the germline ends. Filled out from reference TRBV7-6 and TRBJ2-5, the complete variable domain reads GAGVSQSPRYKVTKRGQDVALRCDPISGHVSLYWYRQALGQGPEFLTYFNYEAQQDKSGLPNDRFSAERPEGSISTLTIQRTEQRDSAMYRCASSLGTAQETQYFGPGTRLLVL.